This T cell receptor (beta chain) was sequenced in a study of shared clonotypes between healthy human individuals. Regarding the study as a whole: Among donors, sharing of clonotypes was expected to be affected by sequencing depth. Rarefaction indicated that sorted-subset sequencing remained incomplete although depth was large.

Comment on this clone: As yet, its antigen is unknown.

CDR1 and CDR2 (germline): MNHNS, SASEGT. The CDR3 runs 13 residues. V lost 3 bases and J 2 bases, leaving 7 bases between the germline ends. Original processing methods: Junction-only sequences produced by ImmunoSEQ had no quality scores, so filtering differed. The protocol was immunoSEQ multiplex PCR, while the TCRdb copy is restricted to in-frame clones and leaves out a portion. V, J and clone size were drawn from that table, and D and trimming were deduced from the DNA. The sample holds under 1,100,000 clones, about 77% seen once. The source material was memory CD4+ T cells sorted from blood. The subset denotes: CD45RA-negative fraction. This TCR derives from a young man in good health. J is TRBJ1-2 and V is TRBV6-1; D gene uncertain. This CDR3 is CASSDIQNYGYTF. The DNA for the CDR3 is TGTGCCAGCAGTGACATACAGAACTATGGCTACACCTTC.